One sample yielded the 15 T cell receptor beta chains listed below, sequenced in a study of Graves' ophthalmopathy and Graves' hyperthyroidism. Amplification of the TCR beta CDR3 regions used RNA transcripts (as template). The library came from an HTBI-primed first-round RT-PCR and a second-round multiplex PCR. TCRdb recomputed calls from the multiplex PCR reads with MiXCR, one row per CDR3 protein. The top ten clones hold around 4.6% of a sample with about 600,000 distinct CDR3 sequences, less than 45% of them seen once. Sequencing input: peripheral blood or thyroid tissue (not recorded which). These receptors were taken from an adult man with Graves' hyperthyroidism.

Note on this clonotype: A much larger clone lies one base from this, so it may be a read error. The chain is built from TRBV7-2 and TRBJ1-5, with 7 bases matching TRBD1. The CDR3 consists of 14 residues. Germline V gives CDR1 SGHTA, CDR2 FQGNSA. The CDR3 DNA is TGTGCCTGCAGCGGGAAGGGGGCCAATCAGCCCCAGCATTTT. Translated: CACSGKGANQPQHF.

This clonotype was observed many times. This chain's CDR3 is CSALAGGEGQYF. CDR3 sequence (DNA): TGCAGTGCGTTAGCGGGAGGCGAGGGGCAGTATTTT. V is TRBV20-1 and J is TRBJ2-3; TRBD2 matches 10 bases. Germline V gene data show CDR1 as DFQATT and CDR2 as SNEGSKA (reference sequence). V gave up 6 bases and J gave up 11 bases; unmatched junction bases: 8. This CDR3 has 12 amino acids.

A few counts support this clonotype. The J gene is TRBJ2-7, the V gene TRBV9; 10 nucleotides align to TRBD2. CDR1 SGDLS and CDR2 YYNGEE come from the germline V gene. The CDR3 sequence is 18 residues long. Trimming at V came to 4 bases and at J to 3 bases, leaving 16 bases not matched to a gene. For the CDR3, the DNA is TGTGCCAGCAGCCGGTATTCTAGCGGGAGACTCTTAAGCTACGAGCAGTACTTC. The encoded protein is CASSRYSSGRLLSYEQYF.

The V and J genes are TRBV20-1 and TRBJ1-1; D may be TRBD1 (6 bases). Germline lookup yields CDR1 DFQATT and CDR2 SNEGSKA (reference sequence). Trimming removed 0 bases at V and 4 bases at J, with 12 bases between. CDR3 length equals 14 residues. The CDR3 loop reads CSAREGGTRTEAFF. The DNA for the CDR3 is TGCAGTGCTAGAGAAGGCGGGACACGCACTGAAGCTTTCTTT.

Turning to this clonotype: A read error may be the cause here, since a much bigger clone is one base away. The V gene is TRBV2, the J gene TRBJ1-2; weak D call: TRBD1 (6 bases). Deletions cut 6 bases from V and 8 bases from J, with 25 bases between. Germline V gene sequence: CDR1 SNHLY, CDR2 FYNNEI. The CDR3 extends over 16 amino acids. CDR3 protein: CASSLTGDILFGGYTF. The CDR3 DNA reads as TGTGCCAGCAGCCTCACGGGGGACATTTTATTCGGGGGCTACACCTTC.

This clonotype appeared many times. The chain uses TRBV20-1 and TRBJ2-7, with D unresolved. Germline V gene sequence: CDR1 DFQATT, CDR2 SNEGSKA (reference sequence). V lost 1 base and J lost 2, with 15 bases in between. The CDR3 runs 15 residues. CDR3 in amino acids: CSARGGVRPPYEQYF. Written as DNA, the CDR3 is TGCAGTGCTAGAGGTGGCGTCCGACCCCCCTACGAGCAGTACTTC.

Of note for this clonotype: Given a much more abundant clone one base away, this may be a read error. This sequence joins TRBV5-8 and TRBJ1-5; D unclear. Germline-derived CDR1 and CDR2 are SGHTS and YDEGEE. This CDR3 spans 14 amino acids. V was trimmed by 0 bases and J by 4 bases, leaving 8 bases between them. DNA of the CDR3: TGTGCCAGCAGCTTGGCTGTCAGGAATCAGCCCCAGCATTTT. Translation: CASSLAVRNQPQHF.

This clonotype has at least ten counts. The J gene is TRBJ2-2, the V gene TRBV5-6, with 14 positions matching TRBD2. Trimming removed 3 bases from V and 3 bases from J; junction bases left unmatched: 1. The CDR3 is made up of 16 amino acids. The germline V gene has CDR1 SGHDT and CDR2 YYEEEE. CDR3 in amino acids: CASSWGLAGDTGELFF. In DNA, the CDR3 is TGTGCCAGCAGCTGGGGACTAGCGGGAGACACCGGGGAGCTGTTTTTT.

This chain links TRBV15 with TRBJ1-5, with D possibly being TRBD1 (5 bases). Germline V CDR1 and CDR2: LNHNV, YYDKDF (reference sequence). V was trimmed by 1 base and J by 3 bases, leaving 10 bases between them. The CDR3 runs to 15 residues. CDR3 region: CATSRGAGNNQPQHF. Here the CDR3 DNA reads TGTGCCACCAGCAGAGGGGCAGGGAACAATCAGCCCCAGCATTTT.

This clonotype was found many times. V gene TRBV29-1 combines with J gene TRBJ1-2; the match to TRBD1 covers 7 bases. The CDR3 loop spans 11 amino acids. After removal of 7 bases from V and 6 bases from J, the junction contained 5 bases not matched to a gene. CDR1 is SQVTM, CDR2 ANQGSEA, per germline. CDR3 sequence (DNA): TGCAGCGCCGGGACAGAAGATGGCTACACCTTC. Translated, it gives CSAGTEDGYTF.

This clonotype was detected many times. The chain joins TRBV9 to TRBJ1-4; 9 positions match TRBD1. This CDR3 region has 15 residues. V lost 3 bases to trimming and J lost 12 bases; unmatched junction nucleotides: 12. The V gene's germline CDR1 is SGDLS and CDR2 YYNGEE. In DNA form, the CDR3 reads TGTGCCAGCAGCGCCTCCGGGACAGGGTGGTCTCAACTGTTTTTT. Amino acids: CASSASGTGWSQLFF.

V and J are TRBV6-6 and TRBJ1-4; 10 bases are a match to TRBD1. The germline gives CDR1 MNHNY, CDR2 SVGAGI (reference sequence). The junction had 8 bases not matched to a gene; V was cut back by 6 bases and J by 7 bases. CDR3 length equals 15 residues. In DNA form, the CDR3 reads TGTGCCAGCAGGGATAGACAGGGGGCGGTTGAAAAACTGTTTTTT. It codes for CASRDRQGAVEKLFF.

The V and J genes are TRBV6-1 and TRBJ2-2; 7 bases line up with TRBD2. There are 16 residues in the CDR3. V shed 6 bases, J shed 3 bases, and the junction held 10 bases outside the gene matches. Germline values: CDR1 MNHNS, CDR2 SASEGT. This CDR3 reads CASRSPGLPDTGELFF. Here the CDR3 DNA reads TGTGCCAGCAGATCACCGGGACTACCAGACACCGGGGAGCTGTTTTTT.

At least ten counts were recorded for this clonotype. In nucleotides, the CDR3 is TGTGCCAGCAGCTTAAGCGTTTCACCCCTCCACTTT. This sequence encodes CASSLSVSPLHF. This sequence joins TRBV11-2 and TRBJ1-6; D is undetermined. The CDR3 has 12 residues. CDR1 and CDR2 from the germline V gene are SGHAT and FQNNGV. With 2 bases removed from V and 9 bases from J, the gap between germline ends came to 5 bases.

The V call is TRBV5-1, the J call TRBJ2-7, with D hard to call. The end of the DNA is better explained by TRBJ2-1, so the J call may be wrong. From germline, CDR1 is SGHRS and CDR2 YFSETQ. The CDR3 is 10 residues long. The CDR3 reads CASRGREQFF. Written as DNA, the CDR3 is TGCGCCAGCAGGGGCAGGGAGCAGTTCTTC.